These 3 T cell receptor beta chains share one sample of origin, sequenced in a study of radiation and T cells in renal cell carcinoma. The repertoire was sequenced with immunoSEQ multiplex PCR; TCRdb's copy has only in-frame clones and lacks some. The sample shows approximately 150,000 clones, 70% to 90% of them seen only once. Time point described: blood 4 weeks post-SBRT, at nephrectomy. Treatment described: 15 Gy SBRT to primary tumor, nephrectomy 4 weeks later. Sequences were derived from blood, sampled from a patient whose treatment included radiotherapy and nephrectomy. These receptor sequences come from a woman aged 50 to 60 with renal cell carcinoma.

The chain joins TRBV14 to TRBJ1-1, with 7 bases aligning to TRBD1. Trimming cost V 2 bases and J 5 bases; bases outside gene matches: 8. The length of the CDR3 is 15 residues. CDR1 and CDR2 from the germline V gene are SGHDN and FVKESK. In DNA, the CDR3 is TGTGCCAGCAGCCAAAAAACAGGGGAGGGAACTGAAGCTTTCTTT. This gives the protein CASSQKTGEGTEAFF. Full variable domain (remainder filled in from reference TRBV14 and TRBJ1-1): EAGVTQFPSHSVIEKGQTVTLRCDPISGHDNLYWYRRVMGKEIKFLLHFVKESKQDESGMPNNRFLAERTGGTYSTLKVQPAELEDSGVYFCASSQKTGEGTEAFFGQGTRLTVV.

The CDR3, as DNA: TGTGCCAGCAGCTTGCGGCGAGATGGCTATGAGCAGTTCTTC. Translated, it gives CASSLRRDGYEQFF. This chain links TRBV7-8 with TRBJ2-1; D ambiguous. This CDR3 has 14 residues. The ends were cut back, 3 bases at V and 8 bases at J, with 14 bases in the middle. The germline gives CDR1 SGHVS, CDR2 FQNEAQ.

This clone was counted only a few times. V gene TRBV25-1 combines with J gene TRBJ1-1, with a weak D call TRBD1 (5 bases). The CDR3 totals 14 residues. From germline, CDR1 is MGHDK and CDR2 SYGVNS. Trimming took off 5 bases at V and 1 base at J, with 11 bases between the two ends. CDR3 nucleotide sequence: TGTGCCAGCAGTCTGGAACAGGCGAACACTGAAGCTTTCTTT. Amino acid sequence: CASSLEQANTEAFF.